The entry below describes one T cell receptor (beta chain). The specificity of this receptor is unknown. No much larger clonotype is one base removed from it; base qualities were not supplied. The data were obtained in a study of radiation and T cells in renal cell carcinoma (dated by TCRdb to about 2020). Background on the whole study: TCR beta sequencing covered approximately 51 samples in total, comprising some 25 tumors and roughly 27 peripheral blood samples. A total of 3.5 million to 4.5 million unique CDR3 nucleotide sequences, encoding some 2,700,000 unique CDR3 amino acid sequences, were found across all 50 or so samples.

The CDR3 runs 14 amino acids, cysteine and phenylalanine included. The read is trimmed to its CDR3 DNA, 42 bases read in frame from base 1. CDR1 and CDR2 are drawn from the germline V gene: SGHDT, YYEEEE. V and J lose 4 bases and 3 bases, and a span of 11 bases separates them. General findings and caveats noted by the study authors: Irradiated tumors contained more dominant CDR3 motifs, and these motifs occupied a larger share of the repertoire than in control tumors. Because the trial had a single-armed design, the trial could not examine how radiation dose or scheduling affected the TCR repertoire. Because only small tumor regions of roughly 1 g were available, intratumoral heterogeneity was not captured. Higher TCR clonality was observed in irradiated tumors than in controls, with an average of approximately 50% of the repertoire accounted for by the top 100 clonotypes, compared with 43% in nephrectomy-only tumors.

The sample's time point label, decoded: tumor resected at nephrectomy. The treatment or condition label, as the study defines it: treatment-naive control, cytoreductive nephrectomy. Control tumors were obtained from treatment-naive renal cell carcinoma patients in whom cytoreductive nephrectomy was performed without prior radiation. Renal cell carcinoma with clear cell pathology was present in all patients. Control tumors used for TCR sequencing came from a handful of females and 10 or so males, resected 2011 to 2014, with median age 57 years (range roughly 40 to 85). Tumors were dissociated mechanically, digested with collagenase/hyaluronidase at 37 degrees C, processed in gentleMACS C tubes, and stored in liquid nitrogen. Genomic DNA for TCR sequencing was prepared using the QIAamp DNA Blood Mini Kit (Qiagen). The analyses included just those samples that passed every quality control check. The immunoSEQ kit was used, according to the manufacturer's recommendations, to generate TCR beta libraries from genomic DNA. For library preparation, a first multiplex PCR was performed with proprietary primers, followed by a second PCR in which unique barcodes were added, and bead cleanups were performed after each round. Each sample batch included a kit-provided positive control reaction and a negative control reaction. The final libraries were assessed on an Agilent 4200 TapeStation D1000 ScreenTape, pooled by volume, and quantified by qPCR. Sequencing ran on an Illumina NextSeq500 with a MidOutput 150-cycle cartridge, using 156 Read1 and 15 Index1 cycles with kit custom primers. The pooled library was loaded at approximately 1 pM with a roughly 20% PhiX control spike-in. From the authors' description of their analysis: Vendor-processed data were analyzed in R, with a clonotype defined as all T cells sharing the same CDR3 nucleotide sequence. For clone abundance analyses, frequencies were normalized to the 10,000 most abundant clones per sample. Public T cell clones, which averaged fewer than five per sample, were removed prior to analysis. Dominant motif analysis used ImmunoMap with the PAM10 matrix, gap penalty 30 and homology threshold 0.3; motifs with cumulative frequency at least 0.01 counted as dominant. TCRdb provides this immuneACCESS table in a form limited to in-frame rearrangements. Some clones are lacking; in checked studies, under half of them reflect an unresolved V gene, and why the rest are absent is not known. Clonal size and the V and J genes are those of that table, whereas D and trimming came from the DNA. This sample holds about 25,000 clones; roughly 60% were observed only once. The biggest ten clones account for approximately 23% of the sample.

The sequence was collected from a man aged 35-49 years with renal cell carcinoma. The material sequenced was tumor tissue, taken from a patient whose treatment was nephrectomy without radiotherapy. The chain joins TRBV5-6 to TRBJ1-5, with no reliable assignment of the D segment. The DNA sequence is TGTGCCAGCAGCCTTCGATCGTACAATCAGCCCCAGCATTTT. Its protein is CASSLRSYNQPQHF.